These 9 T cell receptor beta chains share one sample of origin, sequenced in a study of blood T cell repertoires in COVID-19. Some clones are missing from TCRdb's copy, which holds only in-frame ones; the method was immunoSEQ multiplex PCR. The data show about 180,000 clones, with roughly nine tenths seen just once and less than 25% held by the top ten. Sequencing was carried out using peripheral blood. These receptors were taken from a man between 65 and 80 years old with active or convalescent COVID-19.

The chain carries TRBV18 and TRBJ2-1; 11 nucleotides align to TRBD2. The trim removed 4 bases at V and 8 bases at J, leaving 4 bases unmatched. Per germline, CDR1 KGHSH and CDR2 LQKENI. The CDR3 loop spans 14 amino acids. For the CDR3, the DNA is TGTGCCAGCTCACTAGCGGGGGGGCGTGATGAGCAGTTCTTC. Its translation: CASSLAGGRDEQFF. The complete variable domain, with remaining parts taken from reference TRBV18 and TRBJ2-1, reads NAGVMQNPRHLVRRRGQEARLRCSPMKGHSHVYWYRQLPEEGLKFMVYLQKENIIDESGMPKERFSAEFPKEGPSILRIQQVVRGDSAAYFCASSLAGGRDEQFFGPGTRLTVL.

The chain uses TRBV18 and TRBJ2-1; 11 positions agree with TRBD1. CDR1 is KGHSH and CDR2 is LQKENI in the germline V gene. The V and J ends lost 3 bases and 3 bases, in that order; junction bases with no gene match: 1. This CDR3 comprises 15 residues. The CDR3 DNA reads TGTGCCAGCTCACCCGGGACAGGGGGCTACAATGAGCAGTTCTTC. Amino acid sequence: CASSPGTGGYNEQFF.

The chain is built from TRBV7-3 and TRBJ2-2, with 8 nucleotides matching TRBD2. CDR1 SGHTA and CDR2 FQGTGA come from the germline V gene. V was clipped by 5 bases and J by 4 bases; unmatched bases: 12. CDR3 length: 17 residues. The CDR3 region is CASSPHRAGAGTGELFF. In nucleotides, the CDR3 is TGTGCCAGCAGCCCTCATAGAGCGGGAGCTGGCACCGGGGAGCTGTTTTTT. The variable domain in full, completed from reference TRBV7-3 and TRBJ2-2, reads GAGVSQTPSNKVTEKGKYVELRCDPISGHTALYWYRQSLGQGPEFLIYFQGTGAADDSGLPNDRFFAVRPEGSVSTLKIQRTERGDSAVYLCASSPHRAGAGTGELFFGEGSRLTVL.

The CDR3 bases are TGTGCCAGCAGACCAGGGGGAACCTCGGAAAAACTGTTTTTT. Translation: CASRPGGTSEKLFF. The chain is built from TRBV6-6 and TRBJ1-4; TRBD1 matches 7 bases. The length of the CDR3 is 14 residues. J lost 8 bases, V lost 6 bases, and 9 bases had no gene match. Germline-derived CDR1 and CDR2 are MNHNY and SVGAGI (reference sequence).

This clone was detected only once. V usage is TRBV9 and J usage is TRBJ2-2; possibly TRBD1 for D (6 bases). This CDR3 region has 16 residues. From germline, CDR1 is SGDLS and CDR2 YYNGEE. V lost 3 bases to trimming and J lost 0 bases, with 12 bases between them. CDR3 amino acids: CASSARDTSNTGELFF. CDR3 nucleotides: TGTGCCAGCAGCGCCCGGGACACTTCGAACACCGGGGAGCTGTTTTTT.

In this sample, this clone turned up once. This chain links TRBV27 with TRBJ2-2; no firm D call. The CDR3 consists of 15 residues. The V end lost 4 bases, the J end lost 4 bases, and 13 bases lay between the germline ends. Germline loops: CDR1 MNHEY, CDR2 SMNVEV (reference sequence). CDR3: CASSSGQKGTGELFF. As DNA, the CDR3 is TGTGCCAGCAGTTCGGGTCAGAAAGGCACCGGGGAGCTGTTTTTT.

V gene TRBV21-1 combines with J gene TRBJ1-2; the DNA was not compared with TRBD1, the D call given in the table. TRBV21-1 is marked as a pseudogene. CDR3 length: 11 residues. The CDR3 sequence: CASSLQDGYTF. As DNA, the CDR3 is TGTGCCAGCTCCCTTCAGGATGGCTACACCTTC.

The V call is TRBV5-1, the J call TRBJ1-1; 9 nucleotides align to TRBD1. CDR1 SGHRS and CDR2 YFSETQ come from the germline V gene. CDR3 length: 14 amino acids. J lost 4 bases, V lost 4 bases, and 5 bases had no gene match. As DNA, the CDR3 is TGCGCCAGCAGCCCGGGGACAGGGAGCACTGAAGCTTTCTTT. Residues: CASSPGTGSTEAFF.

This chain connects TRBV3-1 (or the pseudogene TRBV3-2) to TRBJ2-1; TRBD2 matches 13 bases. Germline CDR1 and CDR2: LGHDT and YNNKEL (reference sequence). The CDR3 runs to 17 residues. V was pared by 1 base and J by 10 bases, with 10 bases of the junction left unmatched. CDR3 amino acids: CASSQATSGRAVGEQFF. The CDR3 region has the DNA TGTGCCAGCAGCCAAGCCACTAGCGGGAGGGCCGTGGGGGAGCAGTTCTTC.